These T cell receptor beta chains were read from a single sample in a study of T cell responses to AZD1222 COVID-19 vaccine. The assay was immunoSEQ multiplex PCR, and TCRdb's table has in-frame clones only and misses some. The sample has about 160,000 clones; over 75% are singletons. The material was peripheral blood, obtained 28 days after the second AZD1222 dose. The receptor set was obtained from an adult who received the AZD1222 COVID-19 vaccine. The CDR3 runs from the conserved cysteine through the conserved F or W. The order of the fields is V gene, clone size, J gene, D gene, CDR3 protein, CDR3 DNA. A D gene is named only where the DNA matches it firmly. Not all rows give a size; the values are once, few, many and, for expanded clones, a class.

>TRBV7-9|-|TRBJ1-1|-
CASSLGDRNTEAFF
TGTGCCAGCAGCTTAGGCGACAGGAACACTGAAGCTTTCTTT
>TRBV7-2|-|TRBJ2-2|TRBD1
CASSTDRVRGGELFF
TGTGCCAGCAGCACAGACAGGGTACGAGGCGGGGAGCTGTTTTTT
>TRBV5-1|-|TRBJ2-3|-
CASSPDPGSDTQYF
TGCGCCAGCAGCCCCGATCCGGGGTCAGATACGCAGTATTTT
>TRBV19|-|TRBJ1-5|-
CASSLGQSNQPQHF
TGTGCCAGTAGCCTAGGACAGAGCAATCAGCCCCAGCATTTT
>TRBV5-5|-|TRBJ1-1|-
CASSSGPRNTEAFF
TGTGCCAGCAGCTCGGGACCGAGGAACACTGAAGCTTTCTTT
>TRBV5-1|-|TRBJ2-3|-
CASSTGTPATDTQYF
TGCGCCAGCAGCACCGGGACGCCCGCCACAGATACGCAGTATTTT
>TRBV7-9|-|TRBJ1-1|-
CASSFLGQSEKFFF
TGTGCCAGCAGCTTCCTCGGACAGTCTGAAAAATTTTTCTTT
>TRBV6-4|-|TRBJ1-1|-
CASSPEPNTEAFF
TGTGCCAGCAGTCCTGAACCGAACACTGAAGCTTTCTTT
>TRBV6-4|-|TRBJ1-2|-
CASSEGRGGYTF
TGTGCCAGCAGTGAGGGCCGCGGAGGCTACACCTTC
>TRBV4-1|-|TRBJ1-6|TRBD1
CASSQDGTGYSPLHF
TGCGCCAGCAGCCAAGACGGGACAGGGTATTCACCCCTCCACTTT
>TRBV18|-|TRBJ1-5|TRBD1
CASSGPGGGNQPQHF
TGTGCCAGCTCGGGCCCAGGGGGCGGCAATCAGCCCCAGCATTTT
>TRBV5-8|-|TRBJ2-3|-
CASSPNDVITDTQYF
TGTGCCAGCAGCCCGAACGATGTGATCACAGATACGCAGTATTTT
>TRBV2|-|TRBJ1-5|TRBD1
CATMRGGAGQPQHF
TGTGCCACCATGCGAGGGGGCGCGGGTCAGCCCCAGCATTTT
>TRBV30|-|TRBJ1-1|-
CAWVNVLSTEAFF
TGTGCCTGGGTTAATGTCTTATCCACTGAAGCTTTCTTT
>TRBV6-5|-|TRBJ1-4|TRBD1
CASSYSFRTGKEKLFF
TGTGCCAGCAGTTACTCGTTCCGGACAGGCAAGGAAAAACTGTTTTTT
>TRBV18|-|TRBJ2-1|-
CASSPENEQFF
TGTGCCAGCTCACCAGAAAACGAGCAGTTCTTC
>TRBV5-4|-|TRBJ2-7|-
CASSSLGFSYEQYF
TGTGCCAGCAGCTCTCTCGGGTTCTCCTACGAGCAGTACTTC
>TRBV30|-|TRBJ1-1|-
CAWSPLRGGITEAFF
TGTGCCTGGAGTCCCCTAAGGGGGGGGATCACTGAAGCTTTCTTT
>TRBV3-1/TRBV3-2|-|TRBJ1-1|TRBD1
CASSQRTGFHSVPQAFF
TGTGCCAGCAGCCAGCGGACAGGTTTTCATTCTGTGCCGCAAGCTTTCTTT
>TRBV5-1|-|TRBJ2-5|-
CASPRGVWGETQYF
TGCGCCAGCCCCCGGGGAGTCTGGGGAGAGACCCAGTACTTC
>TRBV28|-|TRBJ1-1|-
CASSLWGRRREAFF
TGTGCCAGCAGTTTATGGGGTAGAAGGCGGGAAGCTTTCTTT
>TRBV7-9|-|TRBJ2-1|TRBD2
CASSLALAGAHNEQFF
TGTGCCAGCAGCTTAGCCCTAGCGGGGGCCCACAATGAGCAGTTCTTC
>TRBV19|-|TRBJ1-3|TRBD1
CASTGQGGGNTIYF
TGTGCCAGTACCGGACAGGGTGGAGGAAACACCATATATTTT
>TRBV9|-|TRBJ2-2|-
CASSLHGGQVGELFF
TGTGCCAGCAGCCTCCACGGGGGGCAGGTCGGGGAGCTGTTTTTT
>TRBV30|-|TRBJ2-5|TRBD2
CAWSSGGRGTQYF
TGTGCCTGGAGTAGCGGGGGGCGGGGGACCCAGTACTTC
>TRBV18|-|TRBJ2-2|-
CASSTIIGELFF
TGTGCCAGCTCAACTATCATCGGGGAGCTGTTTTTT
>TRBV18|once|TRBJ2-2|-
CASSPTTANTGELFF
TGTGCCAGCTCACCAACGACAGCGAACACCGGGGAGCTGTTTTTT
>TRBV2|-|TRBJ2-4|-
CASSESGKNIQYF
TGTGCCAGCAGTGAAAGTGGCAAAAACATTCAGTACTTC
>TRBV7-5|-|TRBJ1-5|-
CARSLVSPKESKGNQPQHF
TGTGCCAGAAGCTTAGTGTCTCCTAAAGAGAGTAAGGGCAATCAGCCCCAGCATTTT
>TRBV29-1|-|TRBJ1-2|-
CSALGLTGNGYTF
TGCAGCGCCTTGGGGCTAACAGGCAATGGCTACACCTTC
>TRBV4-1|-|TRBJ1-5|-
CASSQEGGMGNQPQHF
TGCGCCAGCAGCCAAGAAGGAGGGATGGGCAATCAGCCCCAGCATTTT
>TRBV3-1/TRBV3-2|-|TRBJ1-2|-
CASSQSDSDGYTF
TGTGCCAGCAGCCAATCAGACTCCGATGGCTACACCTTC
>TRBV5-1|-|TRBJ2-5|-
CASSLRHLQETQYF
TGCGCCAGCAGCTTGAGGCATCTACAAGAGACCCAGTACTTC